These 22 T cell receptor beta chains came from one sample sequenced in a study of blood T cell repertoires in COVID-19. Method: immunoSEQ multiplex PCR; TCRdb's copy keeps in-frame clones and lacks some. The sample records 230,000 or so clones, approximately 81% being singletons. Input material: PBMCs or T cells enriched from blood (not recorded which). The receptors here all came from a woman aged 45-65 years who had been exposed to COVID-19.

The CDR3 region is CATSPPGAGANEKLFF. Here the CDR3 DNA reads TGTGCCACCAGCCCACCAGGTGCAGGGGCGAATGAAAAACTGTTTTTT. The chain has TRBV15 and TRBJ1-4; maybe TRBD1 (6 bases). Germline CDR1 is LNHNV and CDR2 is YYDKDF (reference sequence). Trimming took off 5 bases at V and 5 bases at J, with 18 bases between the two ends. CDR3 length: 16 amino acids.

The chain combines TRBV5-1 with TRBJ2-5; D is ambiguous. CDR3 length: 11 amino acids. CDR1 is SGHRS, CDR2 YFSETQ, per germline. Trimming shortened V by 4 bases and J by 3 bases, and 4 bases separated the two germline ends. The CDR3, as DNA: TGCGCCAGCAGCCTTGAAGAGACCCAGTACTTC. This encodes CASSLEETQYF.

The chain has TRBV7-3 and TRBJ2-7, with 7 bases that match TRBD2. V lost 5 bases to trimming and J lost 5 bases; unmatched junction nucleotides: 12. Germline V lookup: CDR1 SGHTA, CDR2 FQGTGA. The CDR3 loop spans 15 amino acids. This CDR3 reads CASSPTTSRLDEQYF. As DNA, the CDR3 is TGTGCCAGCAGCCCGACGACTAGCCGCCTGGACGAGCAGTACTTC.

The genes are TRBV20-1 and TRBJ2-7; 7 nucleotides line up with TRBD2. V lost 3 bases and J lost 0; bases outside the gene matches: 8. The CDR3 is made up of 15 amino acids. In germline, CDR1 is DFQATT, CDR2 SNEGSKA (reference sequence). The CDR3 loop is CSASRIAGSSYEQYF. The CDR3 DNA follows: TGCAGTGCTAGTCGAATAGCGGGTAGCTCCTACGAGCAGTACTTC.

The chain joins TRBV7-2 to TRBJ1-2; possibly TRBD1 for D (5 bases). V dropped 1 base and J dropped 3 bases, with 15 bases sitting between them. The V gene's germline CDR1 is SGHTA and CDR2 FQGNSA. CDR3 length: 16 amino acids. The DNA of the CDR3 is TGTGCCAGCAGCTTAGGACAGCGGGTTAGTGACTATGGCTACACCTTC. Translated: CASSLGQRVSDYGYTF.

This chain links TRBV9 with TRBJ2-1; TRBD2 is a possible D gene (6 bases). Trimming cost V 2 bases and J 4 bases, with 13 bases left between them. The CDR3 spans 15 residues. Germline values: CDR1 SGDLS, CDR2 YYNGEE. CDR3 nucleotide sequence: TGTGCCAGCAGCGTTGGGACTTCCTCGTACAATGAGCAGTTCTTC. Residues: CASSVGTSSYNEQFF. Combining the CDR3 with reference TRBV9 and TRBJ2-1 gives the whole variable domain DSGVTQTPKHLITATGQRVTLRCSPRSGDLSVYWYQQSLDQGLQFLIQYYNGEERAKGNILERFSAQQFPDLHSELNLSSLELGDSALYFCASSVGTSSYNEQFFGPGTRLTVL.

V is TRBV28 and J is TRBJ1-5; D gene uncertain. Trimming removed 8 bases at V and 4 bases at J, with 12 bases between. Germline loops: CDR1 MDHEN, CDR2 SYDVKM. This CDR3 spans 13 amino acids. The CDR3 loop is CASDGRANQPQHF. Written as DNA, the CDR3 is TGTGCCAGCGACGGGCGGGCGAATCAGCCCCAGCATTTT.

The CDR3 DNA reads as TGCGCCAGCAGCCAAGATAGCCATGAGCAGTTCTTC. Translating gives CASSQDSHEQFF. The gene calls are TRBV4-3 and TRBJ2-1; unclear D gene. V lost 0 bases to trimming and J lost 8 bases, with 5 bases between them. CDR1 is LGHNA, CDR2 YSLEER, per germline. The CDR3 has 12 residues.

This chain connects TRBV7-8 to TRBJ2-5; 8 bases agree with TRBD2. Germline V gene data show CDR1 as SGHVS and CDR2 as FQNEAQ. J was trimmed by 5 bases and V by 10 bases; bases with no gene match: 9. This CDR3 has 13 amino acids. In DNA form, the CDR3 reads TGTGCCATCGCCGGGACTAGGAGGGAGACCCAGTACTTC. Protein sequence: CAIAGTRRETQYF.

This rearrangement joins TRBV18 to TRBJ1-1, with no clear D. The CDR3 sequence is 14 residues long. Germline-derived CDR1 and CDR2 are KGHSH and LQKENI. V lost 3 bases and J lost 1, with 9 bases in between. The chain's CDR3 is CASSPALSNTEAFF. CDR3 nucleotides: TGTGCCAGCTCACCGGCTCTCTCGAACACTGAAGCTTTCTTT.

In its sample, this clone was seen once. The V call is TRBV5-6, the J call TRBJ2-5, with TRBD1 matching over 10 bases. The germline CDR1 and CDR2 sequences are SGHDT and YYEEEE. CDR3 length: 16 amino acids. V lost 1 base, J lost 5 bases, and 8 bases stayed unmatched. The CDR3 here is CASSLSRDRGSETQYF. The CDR3 DNA is TGTGCCAGCAGCTTGTCCCGGGACAGGGGATCGGAGACCCAGTACTTC.

This clone was found once. The V and J genes are TRBV5-1 and TRBJ2-3, with a tentative D call TRBD2 (7 bases). The germline V gene encodes CDR1 SGHRS and CDR2 YFSETQ. V lost 4 bases and J 1 base, leaving 13 bases between the germline ends. The CDR3 length is 15 residues. Written as DNA, the CDR3 is TGCGCCAGCAGCCGGGGGGCCCAGGGCACAGATACGCAGTATTTT. Its protein product is CASSRGAQGTDTQYF.

The genes are TRBV9 and TRBJ2-3; D is possibly TRBD2 (5 bases). This CDR3 has 16 amino acids. Looked up from germline, CDR1 is SGDLS and CDR2 is YYNGEE. Trimming took 0 bases from V and 0 from J, leaving 11 bases between them. CDR3 protein: CASSVGVAPSTDTQYF. The CDR3 bases are TGTGCCAGCAGCGTAGGAGTAGCGCCTAGCACAGATACGCAGTATTTT. Supplemented by reference TRBV9 and TRBJ2-3, the full variable domain reads DSGVTQTPKHLITATGQRVTLRCSPRSGDLSVYWYQQSLDQGLQFLIQYYNGEERAKGNILERFSAQQFPDLHSELNLSSLELGDSALYFCASSVGVAPSTDTQYFGPGTRLTVL.

J is TRBJ2-7 and V is TRBV29-1; D unclear. The germline V and J ends were trimmed by 5 bases and 4 bases, with 15 bases remaining between them. The CDR3 has 13 residues. Germline assignment: CDR1 SQVTM and CDR2 ANQGSEA. The CDR3 DNA sequence: TGCAGCGTTTCACCCCCAGGTCTTTACGAGCAGTACTTC. This encodes CSVSPPGLYEQYF.

The V gene is TRBV28, the J gene TRBJ1-6; maybe TRBD1 (6 bases). Germline V gene data show CDR1 as MDHEN and CDR2 as SYDVKM. V gave up 6 bases and J gave up 10 bases, with 16 bases separating them. The CDR3 runs 14 residues. The CDR3 loop reads CASRKPGQDSPLHF. CDR3 DNA: TGTGCCAGCAGAAAGCCGGGACAAGACTCACCCCTCCACTTT.

In regard to this clone: This sample includes further DNA sequences coding for the same CDR3. The gene calls are TRBV12-5 and TRBJ2-5, with no clear D. Germline CDR1 reads LGHNT; CDR2 reads FRNRAP. The CDR3 covers 14 residues. V shed 1 base and J shed 5 bases, with 11 bases lying between them. The CDR3 DNA follows: TGTGCTAGTGGTTTGGGACTCGGTTTGGAGACCCAGTACTTC. Its protein is CASGLGLGLETQYF. Combining the CDR3 with reference TRBV12-5 and TRBJ2-5 gives the whole variable domain DARVTQTPRHKVTEMGQEVTMRCQPILGHNTVFWYRQTMMQGLELLAYFRNRAPLDDSGMPKDRFSAEMPDATLATLKIQPSEPRDSAVYFCASGLGLGLETQYFGPGTRLLVL.

The chain joins TRBV14 to TRBJ2-7; D is perhaps TRBD2 (5 bases). Deletions cut 6 bases from V and 4 bases from J, with 16 bases between. The germline V gene has CDR1 SGHDN and CDR2 FVKESK. The CDR3 consists of 14 residues. CDR3 DNA sequence: TGTGCCAGCAGTTATGGACTGAAGACGTACGAGCAGTACTTC. Its translation is CASSYGLKTYEQYF.

This chain connects TRBV24-1 to TRBJ2-2, with TRBD1 matching over 7 bases. This CDR3 has 16 residues. Per the germline V gene, CDR1 is KGHDR and CDR2 is SFDVKD. The V gene end was trimmed by 9 bases and the J gene end by 0 bases; junction bases not matched to a gene: 9. The CDR3 nucleotides read TGTGCCACCCGCCAGAGAACAGGGGCGAACACCGGGGAGCTGTTTTTT. It encodes CATRQRTGANTGELFF.

CDR3 sequence (DNA): TGTGCCAGCAGCGTAGTAGCGGGGTTCGAGTTCTTC. It is translated as CASSVVAGFEFF. V usage is TRBV9 and J usage is TRBJ2-1; 8 bases agree with TRBD2. V trimming: 0 bases; J trimming: 14 bases; junction bases outside the gene matches: 4. Germline values: CDR1 SGDLS, CDR2 YYNGEE. The CDR3 sequence is 12 residues long. Filled out from reference TRBV9 and TRBJ2-1, the complete variable domain reads DSGVTQTPKHLITATGQRVTLRCSPRSGDLSVYWYQQSLDQGLQFLIQYYNGEERAKGNILERFSAQQFPDLHSELNLSSLELGDSALYFCASSVVAGFEFFGPGTRLTVL.

This clone was found once. One junction end disagrees with the germline gene, perhaps due to a read error. J is TRBJ2-2 and V is TRBV5-6; D is unclear. The CDR3 is made up of 14 amino acids. In germline, CDR1 is SGHDT, CDR2 YYEEEE. The CDR3: CASSLGVNAGELFF. The DNA of the CDR3 is TGTGCCAGCAGCTTGGGAGTGAACGCCGGGGAGCTGTTTTTT.

The rearrangement joins TRBV18 to TRBJ2-3; a weak D match, TRBD2 (5 bases). The germline V and J ends were trimmed by 2 bases and 6 bases, with 6 bases remaining between them. The CDR3 sequence is 12 residues long. Germline loops: CDR1 KGHSH, CDR2 LQKENI. The DNA for the CDR3 is TGTGCCAGCTCACCATCTAGCGATACGCAGTATTTT. This translates into CASSPSSDTQYF.

The CDR3 sequence is CASSPGRGNQPQHF. The DNA for the CDR3 is TGTGCCAGCAGTCCAGGCCGAGGGAATCAGCCCCAGCATTTT. The chain recombines TRBV2 with TRBJ1-5, with unresolved D. The V end lost 5 bases, the J end lost 4 bases, and 12 bases lay between the germline ends. The CDR3 runs to 14 residues. The germline V gene encodes CDR1 SNHLY and CDR2 FYNNEI.